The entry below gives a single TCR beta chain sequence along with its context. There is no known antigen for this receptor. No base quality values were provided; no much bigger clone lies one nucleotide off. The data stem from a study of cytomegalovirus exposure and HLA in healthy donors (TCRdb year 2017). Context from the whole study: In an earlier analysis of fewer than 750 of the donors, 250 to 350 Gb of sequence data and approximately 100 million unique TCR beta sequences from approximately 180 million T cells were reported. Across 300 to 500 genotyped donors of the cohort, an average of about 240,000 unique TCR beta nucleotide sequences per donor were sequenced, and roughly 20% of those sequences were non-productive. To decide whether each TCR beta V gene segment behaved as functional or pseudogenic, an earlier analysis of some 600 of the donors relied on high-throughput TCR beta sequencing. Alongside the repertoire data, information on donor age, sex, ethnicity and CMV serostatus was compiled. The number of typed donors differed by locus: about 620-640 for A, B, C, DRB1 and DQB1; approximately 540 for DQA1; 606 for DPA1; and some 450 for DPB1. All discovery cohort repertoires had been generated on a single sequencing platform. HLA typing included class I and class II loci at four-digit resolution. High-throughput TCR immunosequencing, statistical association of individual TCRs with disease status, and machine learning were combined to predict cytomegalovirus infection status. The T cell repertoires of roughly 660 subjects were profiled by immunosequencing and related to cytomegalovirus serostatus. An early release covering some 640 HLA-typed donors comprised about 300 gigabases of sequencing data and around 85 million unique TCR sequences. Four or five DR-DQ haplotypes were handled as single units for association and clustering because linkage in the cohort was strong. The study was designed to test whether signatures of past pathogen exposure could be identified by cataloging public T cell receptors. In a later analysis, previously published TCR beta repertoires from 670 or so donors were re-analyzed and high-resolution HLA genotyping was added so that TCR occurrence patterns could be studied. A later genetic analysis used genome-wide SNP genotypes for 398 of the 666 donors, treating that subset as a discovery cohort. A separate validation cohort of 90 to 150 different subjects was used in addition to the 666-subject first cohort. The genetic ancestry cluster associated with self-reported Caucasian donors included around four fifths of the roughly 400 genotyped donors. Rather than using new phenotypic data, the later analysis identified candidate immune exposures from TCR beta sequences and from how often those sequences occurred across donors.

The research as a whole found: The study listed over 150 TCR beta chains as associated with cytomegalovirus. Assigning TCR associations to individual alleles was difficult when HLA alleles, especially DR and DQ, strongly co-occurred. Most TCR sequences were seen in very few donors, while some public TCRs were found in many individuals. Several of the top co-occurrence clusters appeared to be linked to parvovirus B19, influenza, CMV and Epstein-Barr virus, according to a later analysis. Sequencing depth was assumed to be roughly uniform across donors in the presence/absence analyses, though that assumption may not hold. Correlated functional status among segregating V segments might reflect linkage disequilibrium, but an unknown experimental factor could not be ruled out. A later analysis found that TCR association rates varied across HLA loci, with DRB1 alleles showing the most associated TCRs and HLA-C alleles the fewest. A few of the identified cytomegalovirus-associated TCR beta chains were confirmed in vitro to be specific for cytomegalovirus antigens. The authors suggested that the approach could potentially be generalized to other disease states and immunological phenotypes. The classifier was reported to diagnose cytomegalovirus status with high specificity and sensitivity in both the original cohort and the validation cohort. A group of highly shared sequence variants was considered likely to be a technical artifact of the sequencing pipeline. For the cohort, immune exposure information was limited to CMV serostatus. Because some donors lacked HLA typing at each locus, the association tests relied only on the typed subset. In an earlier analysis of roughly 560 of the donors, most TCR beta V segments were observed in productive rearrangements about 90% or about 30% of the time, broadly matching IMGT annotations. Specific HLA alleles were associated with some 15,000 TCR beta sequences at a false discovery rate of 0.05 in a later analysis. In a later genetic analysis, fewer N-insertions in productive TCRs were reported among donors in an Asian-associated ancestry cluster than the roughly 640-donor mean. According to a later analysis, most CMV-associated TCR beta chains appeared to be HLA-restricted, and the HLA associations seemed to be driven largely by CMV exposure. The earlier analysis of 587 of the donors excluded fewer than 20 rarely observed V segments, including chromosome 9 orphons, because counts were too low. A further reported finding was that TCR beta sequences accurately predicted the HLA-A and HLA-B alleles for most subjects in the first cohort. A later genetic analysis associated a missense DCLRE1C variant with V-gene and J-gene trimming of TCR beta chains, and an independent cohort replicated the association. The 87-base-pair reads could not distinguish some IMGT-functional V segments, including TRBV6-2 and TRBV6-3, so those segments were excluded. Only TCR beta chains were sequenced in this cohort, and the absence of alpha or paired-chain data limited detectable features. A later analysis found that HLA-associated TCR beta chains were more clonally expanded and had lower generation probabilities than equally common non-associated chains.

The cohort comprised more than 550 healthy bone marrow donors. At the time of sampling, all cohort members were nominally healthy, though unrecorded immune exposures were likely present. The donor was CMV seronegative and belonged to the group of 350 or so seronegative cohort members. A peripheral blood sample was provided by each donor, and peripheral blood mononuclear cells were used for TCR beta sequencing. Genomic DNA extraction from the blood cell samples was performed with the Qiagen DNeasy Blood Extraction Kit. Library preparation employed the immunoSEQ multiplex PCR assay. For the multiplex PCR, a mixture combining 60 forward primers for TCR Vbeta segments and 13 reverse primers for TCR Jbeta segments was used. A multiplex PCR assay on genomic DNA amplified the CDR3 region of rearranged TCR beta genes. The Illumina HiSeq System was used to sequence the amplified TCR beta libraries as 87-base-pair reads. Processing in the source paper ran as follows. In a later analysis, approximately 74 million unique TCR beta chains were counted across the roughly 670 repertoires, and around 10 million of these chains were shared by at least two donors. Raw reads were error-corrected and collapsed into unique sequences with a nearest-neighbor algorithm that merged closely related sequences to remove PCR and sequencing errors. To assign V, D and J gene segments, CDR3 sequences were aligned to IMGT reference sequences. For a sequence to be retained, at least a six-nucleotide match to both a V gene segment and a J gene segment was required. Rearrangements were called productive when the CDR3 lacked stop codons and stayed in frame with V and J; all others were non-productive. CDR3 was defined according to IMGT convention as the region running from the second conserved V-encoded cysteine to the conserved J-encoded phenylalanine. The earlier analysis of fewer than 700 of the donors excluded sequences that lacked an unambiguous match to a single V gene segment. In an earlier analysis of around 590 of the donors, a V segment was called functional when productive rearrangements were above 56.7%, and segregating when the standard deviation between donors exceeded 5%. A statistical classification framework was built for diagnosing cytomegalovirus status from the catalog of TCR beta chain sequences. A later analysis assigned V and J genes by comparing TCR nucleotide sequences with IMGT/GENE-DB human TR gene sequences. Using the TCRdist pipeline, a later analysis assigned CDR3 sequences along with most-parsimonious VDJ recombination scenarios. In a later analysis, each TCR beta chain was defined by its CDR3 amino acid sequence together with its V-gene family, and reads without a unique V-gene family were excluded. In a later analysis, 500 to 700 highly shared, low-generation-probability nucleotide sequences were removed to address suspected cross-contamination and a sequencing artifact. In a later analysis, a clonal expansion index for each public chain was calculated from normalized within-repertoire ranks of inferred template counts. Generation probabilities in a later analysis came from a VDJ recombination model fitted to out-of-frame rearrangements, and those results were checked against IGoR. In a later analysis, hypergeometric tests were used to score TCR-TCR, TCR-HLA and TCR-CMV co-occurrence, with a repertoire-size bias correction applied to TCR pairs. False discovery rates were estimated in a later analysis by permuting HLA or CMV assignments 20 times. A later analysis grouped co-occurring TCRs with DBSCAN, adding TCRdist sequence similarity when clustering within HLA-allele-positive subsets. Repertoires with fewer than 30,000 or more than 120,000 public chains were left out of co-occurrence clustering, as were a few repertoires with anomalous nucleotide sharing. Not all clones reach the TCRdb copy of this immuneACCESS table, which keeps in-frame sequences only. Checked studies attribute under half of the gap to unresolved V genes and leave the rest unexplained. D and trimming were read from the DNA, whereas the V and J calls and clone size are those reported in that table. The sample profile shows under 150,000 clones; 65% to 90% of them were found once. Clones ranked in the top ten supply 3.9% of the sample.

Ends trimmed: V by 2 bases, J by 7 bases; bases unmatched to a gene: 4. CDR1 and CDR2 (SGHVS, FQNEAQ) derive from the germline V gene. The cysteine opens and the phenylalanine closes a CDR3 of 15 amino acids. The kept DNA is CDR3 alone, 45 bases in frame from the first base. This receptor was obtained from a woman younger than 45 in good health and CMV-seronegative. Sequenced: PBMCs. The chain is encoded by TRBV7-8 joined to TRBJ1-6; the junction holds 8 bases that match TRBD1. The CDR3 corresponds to CASSLSQGANSPLHF. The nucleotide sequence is TGTGCCAGCAGCTTAAGTCAGGGGGCCAATTCACCCCTCCACTTT. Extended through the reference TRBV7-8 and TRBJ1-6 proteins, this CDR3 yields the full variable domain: GAGVSQSPRYKVAKRGQDVALRCDPISGHVSLFWYQQALGQGPEFLTYFQNEAQLDKSGLPSDRFFAERPEGSVSTLKIQRTQQEDSAVYLCASSLSQGANSPLHFGNGTRLTVT.